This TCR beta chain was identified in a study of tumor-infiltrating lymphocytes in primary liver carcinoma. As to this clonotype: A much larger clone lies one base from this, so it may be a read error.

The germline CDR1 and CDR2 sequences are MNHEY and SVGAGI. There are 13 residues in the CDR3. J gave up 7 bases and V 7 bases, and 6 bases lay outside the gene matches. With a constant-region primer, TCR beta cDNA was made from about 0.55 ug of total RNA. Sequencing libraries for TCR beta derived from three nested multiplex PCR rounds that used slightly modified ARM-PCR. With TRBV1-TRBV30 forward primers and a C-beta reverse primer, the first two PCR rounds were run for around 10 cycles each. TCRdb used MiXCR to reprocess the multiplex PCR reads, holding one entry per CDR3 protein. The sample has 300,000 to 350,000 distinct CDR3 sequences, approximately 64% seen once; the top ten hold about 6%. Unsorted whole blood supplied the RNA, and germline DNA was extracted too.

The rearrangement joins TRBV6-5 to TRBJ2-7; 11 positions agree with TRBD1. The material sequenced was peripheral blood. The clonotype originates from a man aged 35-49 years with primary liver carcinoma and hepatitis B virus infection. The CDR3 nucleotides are TGTGCCAGCATGCCGGGACAGGGGGGAGAGCAGTACTTC. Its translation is CASMPGQGGEQYF.